These T cell receptor beta chains were read from a single sample in a study of T cell responses to AZD1222 COVID-19 vaccine. Using immunoSEQ multiplex PCR, the repertoire was profiled, and TCRdb retains in-frame clones only, with some absent. Found here are about 28,000 clones, roughly 73% of them singletons; the top ten hold 5% to 6.5%. Sequences were derived from peripheral blood, sampled on day 0 of AZD1222 vaccination. The receptors here all came from an adult in good health. Both conserved end residues are part of each CDR3. The D gene is left open where the match is weak. Not all rows give a size; the values are once, few, many and, for expanded clones, a class.

j_call: TRBJ2-5; v_call: TRBV21-1; clone_size: -; d_call: -; cdr3_nt: TGTGCCAGCAGCAAACCCACCGCGAAAGAGACCCAGTACTTC; cdr3_aa: CASSKPTAKETQYF
j_call: TRBJ1-3; v_call: TRBV19; clone_size: few; d_call: -; cdr3_nt: TGTGCCAGTAGGACTGACAGGTCTGGAAACACCATATATTTT; cdr3_aa: CASRTDRSGNTIYF
j_call: TRBJ1-2; v_call: TRBV7-8; clone_size: -; d_call: -; cdr3_nt: TGTGCCAGCAGCTTAGAGGTGGGCAGAGCCTATGGCTACACCTTC; cdr3_aa: CASSLEVGRAYGYTF
j_call: TRBJ1-3; v_call: TRBV27; clone_size: -; d_call: -; cdr3_nt: TGTGCCAGCAGTTCGGAGGGTTCGGACGGAAACACCATATATTTT; cdr3_aa: CASSSEGSDGNTIYF
j_call: TRBJ1-5; v_call: TRBV28; clone_size: -; d_call: TRBD1; cdr3_nt: TGTGCCAGCCTTGGACAGGGCTACCAGCCCCAGCATTTT; cdr3_aa: CASLGQGYQPQHF
j_call: TRBJ2-3; v_call: TRBV5-6; clone_size: -; d_call: -; cdr3_nt: TGTGCCAGCAGCCTCGCTCTTGGAGACGCGGATACGCAGTATTTT; cdr3_aa: CASSLALGDADTQYF
j_call: TRBJ2-3; v_call: TRBV28; clone_size: -; d_call: -; cdr3_nt: TGTGCCAGCAGTTTCTTGGGGGGTGGCACAGATACGCAGTATTTT; cdr3_aa: CASSFLGGGTDTQYF
j_call: TRBJ2-5; v_call: TRBV25-1; clone_size: -; d_call: -; cdr3_nt: TGTGCCAGCAGGGCAGGGTGGGAGACCCAGTACTTC; cdr3_aa: CASRAGWETQYF
j_call: TRBJ1-1; v_call: TRBV6-5; clone_size: -; d_call: TRBD1; cdr3_nt: TGTGCCAGCAGACGGACAGGGGGGAAGAACACTGAAGCTTTCTTT; cdr3_aa: CASRRTGGKNTEAFF
j_call: TRBJ1-3; v_call: TRBV30; clone_size: -; d_call: -; cdr3_nt: TGTGCCTGGGCGGTATTCTCTGGAAACACCATATATTTT; cdr3_aa: CAWAVFSGNTIYF
j_call: TRBJ1-4; v_call: TRBV5-1; clone_size: -; d_call: -; cdr3_nt: TGCGCCAGCAGCTTGAGTCCAGCCACTAATGAAAAACTGTTTTTT; cdr3_aa: CASSLSPATNEKLFF
j_call: TRBJ2-3; v_call: TRBV5-1; clone_size: once; d_call: TRBD1; cdr3_nt: TGCGCCAGCAGCTTCAAGACAGGGGGAGATACGCAGTATTTT; cdr3_aa: CASSFKTGGDTQYF
j_call: TRBJ2-7; v_call: TRBV2; clone_size: -; d_call: -; cdr3_nt: TGTGCCAGCACCTTACCCGGACAGTCCTACGAGCAGTACTTC; cdr3_aa: CASTLPGQSYEQYF
j_call: TRBJ1-5; v_call: TRBV23-1; clone_size: few; d_call: -; cdr3_nt: TGCGCCAGCAGTCCCAGAAATCAGCCCCAGCATTTT; cdr3_aa: CASSPRNQPQHF
j_call: TRBJ1-6; v_call: TRBV11-3; clone_size: -; d_call: -; cdr3_nt: TGTGCCAGCAGCCAAGGCAGGATCGGGACCCGGGAAGATTCACCCCTCCACTTT; cdr3_aa: CASSQGRIGTREDSPLHF
j_call: TRBJ1-1; v_call: TRBV2; clone_size: -; d_call: TRBD1; cdr3_nt: TGTGCCAGCAGTCAGGGGGGGTTGACTGAAGCTTTCTTT; cdr3_aa: CASSQGGLTEAFF
j_call: TRBJ1-2; v_call: TRBV19; clone_size: -; d_call: -; cdr3_nt: TGTGCCAGTAGTCCTGTGACATCCGCTAACTATGGCTACACCTTC; cdr3_aa: CASSPVTSANYGYTF
j_call: TRBJ1-5; v_call: TRBV4-1; clone_size: -; d_call: TRBD1; cdr3_nt: TGCGCCAGCAGCCAAGCCAATACCGGGACAGTCGGCAATCAGCCCCAGCATTTT; cdr3_aa: CASSQANTGTVGNQPQHF
j_call: TRBJ2-2; v_call: TRBV7-7; clone_size: -; d_call: TRBD2; cdr3_nt: TGTGCCAGCAGCCCCAAAGCGGGGTCCACCGGGGAGCTGTTTTTT; cdr3_aa: CASSPKAGSTGELFF
j_call: TRBJ2-3; v_call: TRBV14; clone_size: -; d_call: TRBD2; cdr3_nt: TGTGCCAGCAGCCCAGCGGGCCAGCGGGAGATAGATACGCAGTATTTT; cdr3_aa: CASSPAGQREIDTQYF
j_call: TRBJ1-1; v_call: TRBV11-3; clone_size: once; d_call: -; cdr3_nt: TGTGCCAGCAGCTGGGGAGTGGGGGGGTCTGAAGCTTTCTTT; cdr3_aa: CASSWGVGGSEAFF
j_call: TRBJ2-7; v_call: TRBV6-5; clone_size: -; d_call: -; cdr3_nt: TGTGCCAGCAGTTACGCCGGACAAGCCTACGAGCAGTACTTC; cdr3_aa: CASSYAGQAYEQYF
j_call: TRBJ1-1; v_call: TRBV5-1; clone_size: few; d_call: TRBD1; cdr3_nt: TGCGCCAGCAGCCCCGGGACAGGGGGCACTGAAGCTTTCTTT; cdr3_aa: CASSPGTGGTEAFF
j_call: TRBJ2-3; v_call: TRBV7-2; clone_size: -; d_call: -; cdr3_nt: TGTGCCAGCAGCTTAGTATTAGGAGGAGATGCAGATACGCAGTATTTT; cdr3_aa: CASSLVLGGDADTQYF
j_call: TRBJ2-1; v_call: TRBV14; clone_size: -; d_call: -; cdr3_nt: TGTGCCAGCAGCCAAGATGGTCTTGATTACAATGAGCAGTTCTTC; cdr3_aa: CASSQDGLDYNEQFF
j_call: TRBJ2-1; v_call: TRBV9; clone_size: -; d_call: TRBD2; cdr3_nt: TGTGCCAGCAGGGGGCCTAGCGGGGTGGGTGAGCAGTTCTTC; cdr3_aa: CASRGPSGVGEQFF
j_call: TRBJ1-1; v_call: TRBV7-9; clone_size: -; d_call: -; cdr3_nt: TGTGCCAGCACCTTTGGAGGGGCGGCTGAAGCTTTCTTT; cdr3_aa: CASTFGGAAEAFF
j_call: TRBJ1-5; v_call: TRBV4-1; clone_size: few; d_call: -; cdr3_nt: TGCGCCAGCAGCACCGAGTATAGCAATCAGCCCCAGCATTTT; cdr3_aa: CASSTEYSNQPQHF
j_call: TRBJ1-2; v_call: TRBV28; clone_size: -; d_call: -; cdr3_nt: TGTGCCAGCAGTTTACTGGCCATCTATGGCTACACCTTC; cdr3_aa: CASSLLAIYGYTF
j_call: TRBJ2-2; v_call: TRBV5-4; clone_size: once; d_call: TRBD2; cdr3_nt: TGTGCCAGCAGCTTAGGCAGCGGGGATAACGGGGAGCTGTTTTTT; cdr3_aa: CASSLGSGDNGELFF
j_call: TRBJ2-3; v_call: TRBV18; clone_size: once; d_call: TRBD2; cdr3_nt: TGTGCCAGCTCAGCTAGCGGGGGACGTAGCACAGATACGCAGTATTTT; cdr3_aa: CASSASGGRSTDTQYF
j_call: TRBJ1-3; v_call: TRBV19; clone_size: -; d_call: -; cdr3_nt: TGTGCCAGTAGTATTTCAGGGACAGGAAACACCATATATTTT; cdr3_aa: CASSISGTGNTIYF
j_call: TRBJ2-7; v_call: TRBV27; clone_size: -; d_call: TRBD1; cdr3_nt: TGTGCCAGCAGTTTAGGTGGACAGGGTTCCGAGCAGTACTTC; cdr3_aa: CASSLGGQGSEQYF
j_call: TRBJ1-5; v_call: TRBV7-9; clone_size: -; d_call: -; cdr3_nt: TGTGCCAGCAGCCCACACAGCGGCAACAATCAGCCCCAGCATTTT; cdr3_aa: CASSPHSGNNQPQHF
j_call: TRBJ2-4; v_call: TRBV18; clone_size: -; d_call: TRBD1; cdr3_nt: TGTGCCAGCTCACCAAGGAATCCGGGACAGGGGGCTAGGATGGCCAAAAACATTCAGTACTTC; cdr3_aa: CASSPRNPGQGARMAKNIQYF
j_call: TRBJ1-1; v_call: TRBV7-8; clone_size: -; d_call: -; cdr3_nt: TGTGCCAGCAGCTTAGACCCTCATGGTTACACTGAAGCTTTCTTT; cdr3_aa: CASSLDPHGYTEAFF
j_call: TRBJ2-7; v_call: TRBV21-1; clone_size: -; d_call: -; cdr3_nt: TGTGCCAGCAGCAATAGAATTGGTCTGCACTTC; cdr3_aa: CASSNRIGLHF
j_call: TRBJ1-2; v_call: TRBV7-8; clone_size: -; d_call: -; cdr3_nt: TGTGCCAGCAGCTTGTTAACACAGGGTATGGGTGGCTACACCTTC; cdr3_aa: CASSLLTQGMGGYTF
j_call: TRBJ2-2; v_call: TRBV29-1; clone_size: -; d_call: -; cdr3_nt: TGCAGCGCAACAGACAGGTCAAACACCGGGGAGCTGTTTTTT; cdr3_aa: CSATDRSNTGELFF
j_call: TRBJ2-6; v_call: TRBV5-6; clone_size: -; d_call: TRBD2; cdr3_nt: TGTGCCAGCAGCTTGAAGAGACTAGCGGGAGTTGGGGCCAACGTCCTGACTTTC; cdr3_aa: CASSLKRLAGVGANVLTF
j_call: TRBJ2-7; v_call: TRBV28; clone_size: -; d_call: -; cdr3_nt: TGTGCCAGCAGTTTAGGGGGCTACGAGCAGTACTTC; cdr3_aa: CASSLGGYEQYF